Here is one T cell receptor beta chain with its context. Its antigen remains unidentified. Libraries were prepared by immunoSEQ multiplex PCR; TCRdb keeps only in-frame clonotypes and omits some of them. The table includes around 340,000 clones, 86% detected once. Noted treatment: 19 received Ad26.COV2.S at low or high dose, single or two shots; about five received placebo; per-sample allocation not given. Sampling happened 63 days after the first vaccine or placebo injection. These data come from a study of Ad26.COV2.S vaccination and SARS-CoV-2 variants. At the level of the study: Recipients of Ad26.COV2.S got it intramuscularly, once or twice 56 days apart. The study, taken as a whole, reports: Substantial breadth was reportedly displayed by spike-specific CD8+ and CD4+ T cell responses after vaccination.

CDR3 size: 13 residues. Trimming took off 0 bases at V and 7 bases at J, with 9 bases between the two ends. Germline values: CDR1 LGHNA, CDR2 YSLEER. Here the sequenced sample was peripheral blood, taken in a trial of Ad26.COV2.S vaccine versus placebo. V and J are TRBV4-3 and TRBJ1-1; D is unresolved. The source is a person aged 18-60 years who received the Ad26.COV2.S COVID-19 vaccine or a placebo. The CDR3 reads CASSQDIRYEAFF. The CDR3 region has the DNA TGCGCCAGCAGCCAAGACATTAGATATGAAGCTTTCTTT.